This T cell receptor beta chain was identified during a study of T cell responses to AZD1222 COVID-19 vaccine. Sequencing used immunoSEQ multiplex PCR; TCRdb keeps in-frame clones, though not all of them. The data show 120,000 or so clones, about 87% seen once. The study, taken as a whole, reports: Unmutated variant regions are reportedly targeted by nearly half of spike-specific TCRs. Mostly white British, mostly female donors; authors suggested clonal diversity may be underestimated. Repertoire sampling occurred only after the peak T cell response. Increases in Spike-specific TCR breadth and depth were seen after two AZD1222 doses.

A single count supports this clone. Its specificity is not known. The CDR3 length is 18 residues. The V end was cut by 2 bases, the J end by 2 bases, with 21 bases between. From germline, CDR1 is MGHRA and CDR2 YSYEKL. The receptor was isolated from an adult in good health. The chain joins TRBV4-1 to TRBJ1-2, with D possibly matching TRBD1 (5 bases). The specimen was peripheral blood, collected on day 0 of AZD1222 vaccination. CDR3 region: CASSQPVAGPVRNYGYTF. The CDR3 region has the DNA TGCGCCAGCAGCCAACCTGTGGCAGGGCCCGTGCGGAACTATGGCTACACCTTC.